The clone carrying this T cell receptor (beta chain) was seen just once. This specimen belongs to a study of blood T cell repertoires in COVID-19. The length of the CDR3 is 15 residues. The junction had 9 bases not matched to a gene; V was cut back by 7 bases and J by 1 base. The germline gives CDR1 SQVTM, CDR2 ANQGSEA. The authors' processing: Estimated nucleated cell counts came from reference gene primer amplification. Sequenced by immunoSEQ multiplex PCR; TCRdb stores in-frame clones only, minus some. Clonal size and the V and J genes are those of that table, whereas D and trimming came from the DNA. This sample carries approximately 330,000 clones, nearly 90% of them seen once, and the ten largest clones take roughly 1%.

The material sequenced was peripheral blood. The receptor was isolated from a woman aged 35 to 49 with COVID-19, enrolled during active disease. The rearrangement uses TRBV29-1 and TRBJ1-1; 10 bases map to TRBD1. CDR3 residues: CSAGGWDRGNTEAFF. Written as DNA, the CDR3 is TGCAGCGCAGGAGGGTGGGACAGGGGGAACACTGAAGCTTTCTTT.